This T cell receptor beta chain emerged from a study of T cells in Graves' hyperthyroidism and ophthalmopathy. Overall study context: Any treatment followed the collection of peripheral blood at initial diagnosis.

Turning to this clonotype: Its antigen is undetermined.

Germline V CDR1 and CDR2: SEHNR, FQNEAQ (reference sequence). The V gene lost 5 bases and the J gene lost 0 bases, with 10 bases spanning the gap. The CDR3 is 15 residues long. Regions amplified from RNA transcripts were the TCR beta CDR3 regions. TCR CDR3 underwent first-round RT-PCR with the HTBI primer set. TCRdb reanalysed the multiplex PCR reads using MiXCR and keeps one entry per CDR3 protein. The table has hundreds of thousands of distinct CDR3 sequences, approximately 36% seen once; the top ten hold less than 40%. Overall study results and limits: Ophthalmopathy onset followed model prediction by a median about six months. Blood also showed most of the thyroid clonotypes that were expanded above 0.001.

Diagnostic decisions used clinical symptoms, serum thyroxine and TRAb, thyroid ultrasound and orbital computed tomography. This sequence was found in a woman aged 40 to 49 with Graves' hyperthyroidism. This chain uses TRBV7-9 with TRBJ1-4; D unresolved. The sequencing sample was made of blood. The CDR3 DNA reads as TGTGCCAGCAGCGATCGGAGTTCAACTAATGAAAAACTGTTTTTT. This encodes CASSDRSSTNEKLFF.